The 19 T cell receptor beta chains given below trace back to one sample, sequenced in a study of blood T cell repertoires in COVID-19. The method was immunoSEQ multiplex PCR; TCRdb's version includes in-frame clones alone and lacks a portion of them. The repertoire consists of 390,000 or so clones, with 86% occurring once and the leading ten covering around 1.4%. The sequencing sample was made of peripheral blood. Receptor source: a woman in her twenties or thirties with active or convalescent COVID-19.

The chain has TRBV27 and TRBJ2-7; a possible D gene is TRBD2 (6 bases). CDR3 length equals 13 residues. Germline V gives CDR1 MNHEY, CDR2 SMNVEV (reference sequence). The V end was cut by 8 bases, the J end by 1 base, with 12 bases between. As DNA, the CDR3 is TGTGCCAGCCACCATAGCGGATCCTACGAGCAGTACTTC. Translation gives CASHHSGSYEQYF.

This clone is a singleton in its sample. The rearrangement links TRBV3-1 (or the pseudogene TRBV3-2) to TRBJ1-3; 8 bases fit TRBD1. This CDR3 region has 16 residues. V was clipped by 5 bases and J by 0 bases; unmatched bases: 6. The V gene's germline CDR1 is LGHDT and CDR2 YNNKEL (reference sequence). The CDR3 is CASSVGQASSGNTIYF. The CDR3 coding sequence is TGTGCCAGCAGCGTGGGACAGGCTAGCTCTGGAAACACCATATATTTT.

In regard to this clone: At the DNA level, this CDR3 is encoded by other sequences in the same sample as well. The V and J genes are TRBV19 and TRBJ1-4, with 8 bases matching TRBD1. CDR1 is LNHDA, CDR2 SQIVND, per germline (reference sequence). Trimming took 1 base from V and 7 from J; bases not matched to a gene: 2. The CDR3 covers 14 residues. This chain's CDR3 is CASSIAGGGEKLFF. CDR3 DNA: TGTGCCAGTAGTATAGCAGGGGGCGGTGAAAAACTGTTTTTT.

The J gene is TRBJ2-1, the V gene TRBV5-8, with 7 bases fitting TRBD1. CDR1 is SGHTS and CDR2 is YDEGEE in the germline V gene. J gave up 15 bases and V 8 bases, and 11 bases lay outside the gene matches. The CDR3 is 11 residues long. The CDR3 is CASPQGGLWFF. DNA of the CDR3: TGTGCCAGTCCCCAAGGGGGCCTGTGGTTCTTC.

This clone appeared a few times. The rearrangement links TRBV3-1 (or the pseudogene TRBV3-2) to TRBJ2-3, with 9 bases lining up with TRBD2. The CDR3 has 15 amino acids. From germline, CDR1 is LGHDT and CDR2 YNNKEL (reference sequence). V gave up 6 bases and J gave up 8 bases; unmatched junction bases: 12. CDR3 sequence (DNA): TGTGCCAGCAGAGCGGGGGGCGCGTGGGGGCCTACGCAGTATTTT. Encoded protein: CASRAGGAWGPTQYF.

Here the CDR3 DNA reads TGTGCCAGCAGTTACTCGCTGGGACTAGCGGGACACAATGAGCAGTTCTTC. Translated, it gives CASSYSLGLAGHNEQFF. The chain links TRBV6-2 or TRBV6-3 to TRBJ2-1, with 13 bases matching TRBD2. V gave up 0 bases and J gave up 5 bases; unmatched junction bases: 4. This CDR3 contains 17 residues. The germline gives CDR1 MNHEY, CDR2 SVGEGT.

The chain uses TRBV2 and TRBJ1-5; 9 bases are a match to TRBD1. The trim removed 5 bases at V and 6 bases at J, leaving 5 bases unmatched. The CDR3 contains 14 residues. Looked up from germline, CDR1 is SNHLY and CDR2 is FYNNEI. Here the CDR3 reads CASSPDRGIQPQHF. CDR3 nucleotides: TGTGCCAGCAGTCCGGACAGGGGTATTCAGCCCCAGCATTTT.

The CDR3 coding sequence is TGTGCCTGTGACTCCTACACCGGGGAGCTGTTTTTT. The encoded protein is CACDSYTGELFF. The genes are TRBV30 and TRBJ2-2, with no clear D. The CDR3 has 12 amino acids. Trimming removed 6 bases from V and 3 bases from J, with 8 bases in between. Germline assignment: CDR1 GTSNPN and CDR2 SVGIG (reference sequence).

The chain uses TRBV4-2 and TRBJ2-1; D gene unclear. V shed 0 bases and J shed 10 bases, with 19 bases lying between them. The length of the CDR3 is 16 residues. Germline lookup yields CDR1 LGHNA and CDR2 YNFKEQ. The CDR3 region has the DNA TGTGCCAGCAGCCAAGAAGCACTTCCGCCGCTGAGGGAGCAGTTCTTC. Its protein is CASSQEALPPLREQFF.

V usage is TRBV19 and J usage is TRBJ2-3; 9 bases match TRBD1. The CDR3 covers 16 residues. Trimming cost V 6 bases and J 3 bases; bases outside gene matches: 10. The germline gives CDR1 LNHDA, CDR2 SQIVND (reference sequence). The CDR3 loop reads CASSLLPGQGTDTQYF. DNA for the CDR3: TGTGCCAGTAGCCTTCTCCCGGGACAGGGTACAGATACGCAGTATTTT.

This clone was recorded once. The gene calls are TRBV9 and TRBJ2-1, with D possibly being TRBD2 (6 bases). Germline CDR1 and CDR2: SGDLS and YYNGEE. CDR3 length equals 14 residues. V gave up 0 bases and J gave up 9 bases, with 13 bases separating them. The CDR3 loop reads CASSVGGGTTEQFF. As DNA, the CDR3 is TGTGCCAGCAGCGTAGGCGGAGGGACGACTGAGCAGTTCTTC.

The chain uses TRBV2 and TRBJ1-1, with D possibly being TRBD1 (6 bases). V dropped 6 bases and J dropped 3 bases, with 20 bases sitting between them. Germline V gene data show CDR1 as SNHLY and CDR2 as FYNNEI. This CDR3 is 16 amino acids long. The CDR3 is CASSRGVVGSDTEAFF. CDR3 nucleotides: TGTGCCAGCAGCAGGGGAGTGGTGGGTTCTGACACTGAAGCTTTCTTT.

This chain connects TRBV9 to TRBJ2-3; 10 bases align to TRBD2. The length of the CDR3 is 18 residues. Germline values: CDR1 SGDLS, CDR2 YYNGEE. Losses at the gene ends were 2 bases for V and 3 bases for J; bases not matched to a gene: 12. The CDR3 DNA reads TGTGCCAGCAGCGTCCCAGCGGGAGGGGGACGTATAACAGATACGCAGTATTTT. Protein sequence: CASSVPAGGGRITDTQYF.

The chain combines TRBV7-6 with TRBJ2-1; TRBD2 matches 10 bases. Unmatched junction bases numbered 10, after V lost 2 bases and J lost 3 bases. From germline, CDR1 is SGHVS and CDR2 FNYEAQ. The CDR3 is 18 residues long. DNA for the CDR3: TGTGCCAGCAGCTTATATGAGTCTAGCGGGGGAATCTACAATGAGCAGTTCTTC. Translated, it gives CASSLYESSGGIYNEQFF.

The chain carries TRBV2 and TRBJ2-1; D might be TRBD1 (5 bases). V dropped 2 bases and J dropped 12 bases, with 8 bases sitting between them. Germline loops: CDR1 SNHLY, CDR2 FYNNEI. This CDR3 comprises 11 residues. The CDR3 loop reads CASSEQGWQFF. DNA for the CDR3: TGTGCCAGCAGTGAACAGGGTTGGCAGTTCTTC.

CDR3 region: CASSIDRLGSYNEQFF. The CDR3 DNA sequence: TGTGCCAGCAGTATCGACAGGTTGGGCTCCTACAATGAGCAGTTCTTC. The chain employs TRBV27 and TRBJ2-1; weak D call: TRBD1 (6 bases). Trimming took off 5 bases at V and 0 bases at J, with 14 bases between the two ends. The CDR3 loop spans 16 amino acids. CDR1 MNHEY and CDR2 SMNVEV come from the germline V gene (reference sequence).

This rearrangement joins TRBV2 to TRBJ2-3; 7 nucleotides line up with TRBD2. Trimming cost V 4 bases and J 2 bases; bases outside gene matches: 6. The CDR3 covers 15 residues. Germline CDR1 and CDR2: SNHLY and FYNNEI. The CDR3: CASSASGAYTDTQYF. CDR3 coding DNA: TGTGCCAGCAGTGCCAGCGGGGCTTACACAGATACGCAGTATTTT. Supplemented by reference TRBV2 and TRBJ2-3, the full variable domain reads EPEVTQTPSHQVTQMGQEVILRCVPISNHLYFYWYRQILGQKVEFLVSFYNNEISEKSEIFDDQFSVERPDGSNFTLKIRSTKLEDSAMYFCASSASGAYTDTQYFGPGTRLTVL.

This chain links TRBV6-5 with TRBJ2-5; 8 bases are shared with TRBD1. V was clipped by 5 bases and J by 4 bases; unmatched bases: 9. The germline gives CDR1 MNHEY, CDR2 SVGAGI. This CDR3 spans 15 amino acids. The CDR3 loop reads CASSKSGQGGETQYF. The DNA of the CDR3 is TGTGCCAGCAGTAAATCCGGACAGGGAGGAGAGACCCAGTACTTC.

This chain connects TRBV19 to TRBJ2-7; the D gene is possibly TRBD2 (5 bases). Trimming left V 8 bases short and J 0 bases short, with 11 bases between. The CDR3 contains 13 residues. Germline V lookup: CDR1 LNHDA, CDR2 SQIVND (reference sequence). This CDR3 is CASEGSDSYEQYF. CDR3 sequence (DNA): TGTGCCAGTGAAGGGAGCGACTCCTACGAGCAGTACTTC. Based on the CDR3 plus reference TRBV19 and TRBJ2-7, the full variable domain is DGGITQSPKYLFRKEGQNVTLSCEQNLNHDAMYWYRQDPGQGLRLIYYSQIVNDFQKGDIAEGYSVSREKKESFPLTVTSAQKNPTAFYLCASEGSDSYEQYFGPGTRLTVT.